This TCR beta chain was recorded in a study of blood T cell repertoires in COVID-19. Study as a whole: Collection of acute and convalescent COVID-19 samples took place in the United States, Italy and Spain. T cells, B-cell-depleted T cells, or PBMCs supplied cDNA or gDNA.

The length of the CDR3 is 19 residues. V lost 2 bases and J lost 0; bases outside the gene matches: 13. CDR1 and CDR2 (germline): SNHLY, FYNNEI. Assay: immunoSEQ multiplex PCR; the TCRdb copy retains only in-frame clones and omits some. This sample has 170,000 or so clones, with approximately 87% found just once. The origin of this receptor is a woman in her seventies with COVID-19, enrolled during active disease. The rearrangement links TRBV2 to TRBJ2-7; 10 nucleotides align to TRBD2. Sequencing input: peripheral blood. The CDR3 region has the DNA TGTGCCAGCAGTGAATCGCACCCGGGACTAGCGACAAGCTCCTACGAGCAGTACTTC. It yields the protein CASSESHPGLATSSYEQYF.